The table lists the clone carrying this T cell receptor (beta chain) with many counts. Its antigen remains unidentified. This record belongs to a study of T cells after yellow fever vaccination. Study observations and caveats: The booster response re-showed most primary clones: approximately 95% CD4, roughly 91% CD8.

5'RACE template switching added a universal primer site and UMIs to TCR cDNA. TCRdb fed the 5' RACE reads into MiXCR, producing one record per CDR3 protein. The table has some 320,000 distinct CDR3 sequences, over 3.5% seen once. V shed 0 bases, J shed 5 bases, and the junction held 12 bases outside the gene matches. Germline values: CDR1 LGHNA, CDR2 YSLEER. This CDR3 is built from 18 residues. The clonotype originates from a man aged 18 to 30 who received the YFV17D yellow fever vaccine. The sample consisted of PBMCs, taken 15 days after the yellow fever booster vaccination. The chain joins TRBV4-3 to TRBJ2-5; TRBD1 agrees at 10 bases. The CDR3 region has the DNA TGCGCCAGCAGCCAAGAAGGGCCCCCGACAGGGGGCTGGGAGACCCAGTACTTC. It translates to CASSQEGPPTGGWETQYF.